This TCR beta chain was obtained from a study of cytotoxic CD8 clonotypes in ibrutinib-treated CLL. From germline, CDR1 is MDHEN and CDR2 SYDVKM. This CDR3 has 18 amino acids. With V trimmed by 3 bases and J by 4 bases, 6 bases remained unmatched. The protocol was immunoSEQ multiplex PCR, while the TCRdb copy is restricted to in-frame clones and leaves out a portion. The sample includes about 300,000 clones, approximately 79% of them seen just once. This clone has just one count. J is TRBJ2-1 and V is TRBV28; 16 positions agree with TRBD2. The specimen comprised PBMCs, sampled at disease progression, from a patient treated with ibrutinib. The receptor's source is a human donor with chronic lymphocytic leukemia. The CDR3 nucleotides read TGTGCCAGCAGTTTGGGACTAGCGGGAGGGGGTTTATACAATGAGCAGTTCTTC. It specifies CASSLGLAGGGLYNEQFF. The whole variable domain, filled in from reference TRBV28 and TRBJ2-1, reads DVKVTQSSRYLVKRTGEKVFLECVQDMDHENMFWYRQDPGLGLRLIYFSYDVKMKEKGDIPEGYSVSREKKERFSLILESASTNQTSMYLCASSLGLAGGGLYNEQFFGPGTRLTVL.